These 26 T cell receptor beta chains were sequenced from one sample in a study of cytomegalovirus exposure and HLA in healthy donors. The primer mix had 60 Vbeta and 13 Jbeta primers. Here immunoSEQ multiplex PCR was the method, and the copy in TCRdb shows in-frame clones only, minus some. This table has 200,000 or so clones, about 79% appearing once. The sample comprised PBMCs. The receptors were gathered from a boy under 10 years old in good health and CMV-seronegative.

This clone was observed a single time. The chain uses TRBV27 and TRBJ1-1; D gene unclear. In germline, CDR1 is MNHEY, CDR2 SMNVEV (reference sequence). The CDR3 runs to 14 residues. Trimming stripped 6 bases from V and 5 bases from J, with 16 bases between. Here the CDR3 reads CASSLIAGLTEAFF. In DNA, the CDR3 is TGTGCCAGCAGCCTTATCGCGGGGTTGACTGAAGCTTTCTTT.

The chain links TRBV4-3 to TRBJ1-6; D not resolved. The V end lost 1 base, the J end lost 7 bases, and 8 bases lay between the germline ends. The CDR3 extends over 14 amino acids. Germline CDR1 and CDR2: LGHNA and YSLEER. The DNA for the CDR3 is TGCGCCAGCAGCCAAGCACCCGGGAATTCACCCCTCCACTTT. Residues: CASSQAPGNSPLHF.

This clone was seen a handful of times. The chain employs TRBV2 and TRBJ2-1, with a tentative D call TRBD1 (7 bases). The CDR3 runs to 15 residues. Per the germline V gene, CDR1 is SNHLY and CDR2 is FYNNEI. V was trimmed by 2 bases and J by 4 bases, leaving 12 bases between them. The CDR3 bases are TGTGCCAGCAGTGAATTCAGGGGGGTGTACAATGAGCAGTTCTTC. Translation: CASSEFRGVYNEQFF.

The chain uses TRBV6-4 and TRBJ1-2, with 8 positions matching TRBD1. The germline V gene encodes CDR1 MRHNA and CDR2 SNTAGT. The trim removed 0 bases at V and 4 bases at J, leaving 7 bases unmatched. This CDR3 comprises 16 residues. CDR3: CASSDSTAGGSYGYTF. The CDR3 bases are TGTGCCAGCAGTGACTCTACAGCAGGGGGCAGCTATGGCTACACCTTC.

This chain joins TRBV11-2 and TRBJ1-6; D gene unclear. V gave up 2 bases and J gave up 6 bases, with 14 bases separating them. The germline gives CDR1 SGHAT, CDR2 FQNNGV. The CDR3 loop spans 16 amino acids. The CDR3 spells CASSLIESSGNSPLHF. CDR3 sequence (DNA): TGTGCCAGCAGCTTAATCGAGTCAAGCGGTAATTCACCCCTCCACTTT.

The chain is built from TRBV15 and TRBJ2-1; D remains ambiguous. Germline CDR1 is LNHNV and CDR2 is YYDKDF (reference sequence). This CDR3 contains 14 residues. V was trimmed by 0 bases and J by 4 bases, leaving 7 bases between them. CDR3 region: CATSRDPGYNEQFF. As DNA, the CDR3 is TGTGCCACCAGCAGAGATCCAGGTTACAATGAGCAGTTCTTC.

This clone was counted between two and nine times. This sequence joins TRBV6-4 and TRBJ2-2; 12 nucleotides agree with TRBD1. Germline V CDR1 and CDR2: MRHNA, SNTAGT. The V gene end was trimmed by 7 bases and the J gene end by 6 bases; junction bases not matched to a gene: 3. The CDR3 is 14 amino acids. This CDR3 is CASKGQGASGELFF. The CDR3 bases are TGTGCCAGCAAGGGACAGGGGGCGTCCGGGGAGCTGTTTTTT.

This clone appeared a few times. This chain joins TRBV5-1 and TRBJ2-1; no clear D. Germline V CDR1 and CDR2: SGHRS, YFSETQ. V was shortened by 0 bases and J by 2 bases, with 9 bases between the two germline ends. This CDR3 comprises 15 residues. DNA for the CDR3: TGCGCCAGCAGCTTGGTTGCGAACCCCTACAATGAGCAGTTCTTC. Translation gives CASSLVANPYNEQFF.

CDR3 sequence: CASSLTGLYGYTF. The CDR3 nucleotides are TGTGCCAGCAGCTTGACAGGGCTCTATGGCTACACCTTC. The rearrangement uses TRBV5-6 and TRBJ1-2; a possible D gene is TRBD1 (6 bases). Germline V lookup: CDR1 SGHDT, CDR2 YYEEEE. CDR3 length: 13 amino acids. Deletions cut 1 base from V and 4 bases from J, with 8 bases between.

This clone has only a few counts. V is TRBV7-4 and J is TRBJ2-5; 8 positions agree with TRBD1. CDR1 is SGHVT and CDR2 is SQSDAQ in the germline V gene. CDR3 length: 16 amino acids. V was clipped by 3 bases and J by 1 base; unmatched bases: 7. CDR3 residues: CASSFPPGGGQETQYF. Here the CDR3 DNA reads TGTGCCAGCAGCTTCCCCCCAGGGGGCGGCCAAGAGACCCAGTACTTC.

V is TRBV18 and J is TRBJ1-4; D gene unclear. The V gene lost 2 bases and the J gene lost 8 bases, with 9 bases spanning the gap. Germline V gene lookup returns CDR1 KGHSH and CDR2 LQKENI. The CDR3 extends over 13 amino acids. CDR3 in amino acids: CASSPGEEEKLFF. CDR3 DNA sequence: TGTGCCAGCTCACCAGGGGAGGAGGAAAAACTGTTTTTT. The complete variable domain, with remaining parts taken from reference TRBV18 and TRBJ1-4, reads NAGVMQNPRHLVRRRGQEARLRCSPMKGHSHVYWYRQLPEEGLKFMVYLQKENIIDESGMPKERFSAEFPKEGPSILRIQQVVRGDSAAYFCASSPGEEEKLFFGSGTQLSVL.

The chain has TRBV2 and TRBJ1-1; D is unclear. In germline, CDR1 is SNHLY, CDR2 FYNNEI. CDR3 length: 13 residues. The germline V and J ends were trimmed by 3 bases and 3 bases, with 8 bases remaining between them. The CDR3 reads CASSDNGYTEAFF. DNA for the CDR3: TGTGCCAGCAGTGATAACGGTTACACTGAAGCTTTCTTT.

The V call is TRBV7-9, the J call TRBJ1-6, with 7 bases identical to TRBD1. CDR1 is SEHNR, CDR2 FQNEAQ, per germline (reference sequence). This CDR3 comprises 14 residues. The V and J ends lost 5 bases and 9 bases, in that order; junction bases with no gene match: 7. As DNA, the CDR3 is TGTGCCAGCAGCCACGACAGGGCAGCTTCACCCCTCCACTTT. Protein sequence: CASSHDRAASPLHF.

The chain carries TRBV7-2 and TRBJ1-2, with D perhaps TRBD1 (5 bases). Trimming stripped 2 bases from V and 6 bases from J, with 13 bases between. Germline values: CDR1 SGHTA, CDR2 FQGNSA. CDR3 size: 14 residues. In nucleotides, the CDR3 is TGTGCCAGCAGCTTAAGACGGGGGGGAGATGGCTACACCTTC. Residues: CASSLRRGGDGYTF.

The genes are TRBV9 and TRBJ2-2; TRBD1 aligns across 7 bases. The CDR3 runs to 17 residues. J lost 5 bases, V lost 3 bases, and 13 bases had no gene match. Per germline, CDR1 SGDLS and CDR2 YYNGEE. The CDR3 protein is CASSGRWTGGGTGELFF. The CDR3 DNA reads as TGTGCCAGCAGCGGCAGATGGACAGGTGGTGGGACCGGGGAGCTGTTTTTT.

V gene TRBV7-8 combines with J gene TRBJ2-7, with 10 nucleotides matching TRBD1. The CDR3 length is 13 residues. Trimming removed 10 bases from V and 1 base from J; junction bases left unmatched: 4. CDR1 SGHVS and CDR2 FQNEAQ come from the germline V gene. The CDR3 coding sequence is TGTGCCACCAAGGACAGGGGGTCCTACGAGCAGTACTTC. Its protein product is CATKDRGSYEQYF.

V gene TRBV7-6 combines with J gene TRBJ2-5; 16 bases line up with TRBD2. CDR3 length equals 18 residues. V lost 2 bases, J lost 5 bases, and 8 bases stayed unmatched. From germline, CDR1 is SGHVS and CDR2 FNYEAQ. CDR3: CASSLTGLAGGEEETQYF. In nucleotides, the CDR3 is TGTGCCAGCAGCTTAACGGGACTAGCGGGGGGGGAAGAGGAGACCCAGTACTTC.

The rearrangement links TRBV4-1 to TRBJ2-5; 8 nucleotides agree with TRBD2. The V segment lost 1 base and the J segment 0 bases; nucleotides outside the gene matches: 10. Germline V gene data show CDR1 as MGHRA and CDR2 as YSYEKL. This CDR3 has 18 amino acids. For the CDR3, the DNA is TGCGCCAGCAGCCAAGGCCGCGGCGGGGGGCCGAACCAAGAGACCCAGTACTTC. Its translation: CASSQGRGGGPNQETQYF.

This chain links TRBV5-6 with TRBJ2-5; 8 bases map to TRBD1. Germline V lookup: CDR1 SGHDT, CDR2 YYEEEE. J was trimmed by 8 bases and V by 0 bases; bases with no gene match: 9. The CDR3 loop spans 15 amino acids. CDR3: CASSLGAGGGQTQYF. The CDR3 nucleotides are TGTGCCAGCAGCTTGGGAGCAGGGGGCGGTCAAACCCAGTACTTC.

The gene calls are TRBV12-5 and TRBJ2-1, with D hard to call. The CDR3 contains 14 residues. The V gene lost 1 base and the J gene lost 7 bases, with 11 bases spanning the gap. From germline, CDR1 is LGHNT and CDR2 FRNRAP. CDR3 region: CASGLGQDGNEQFF. The CDR3 DNA reads TGTGCTAGTGGTTTGGGACAAGATGGGAATGAGCAGTTCTTC.

The chain combines TRBV5-1 with TRBJ1-1; a possible D gene is TRBD1 (5 bases). Per germline, CDR1 SGHRS and CDR2 YFSETQ. V lost 6 bases and J lost 1, with 19 bases in between. This CDR3 has 16 residues. The CDR3 coding sequence is TGCGCCAGCAAACCGGGACTCAGAGAATCGAACACTGAAGCTTTCTTT. Residues: CASKPGLRESNTEAFF.

In this sample, this clone turned up once. This sequence joins TRBV19 and TRBJ1-2; 10 bases align to TRBD1. Trimming cost V 2 bases and J 3 bases; bases outside gene matches: 3. The CDR3 runs 15 residues. Looked up from germline, CDR1 is LNHDA and CDR2 is SQIVND (reference sequence). DNA of the CDR3: TGTGCCAGTAGTATAAAGGGACAGGGGTACTATGGCTACACCTTC. Residues: CASSIKGQGYYGYTF.

This clone has just one count. The chain combines TRBV27 with TRBJ1-1; the D is unclear. The CDR3 totals 14 residues. The germline CDR1 and CDR2 sequences are MNHEY and SMNVEV (reference sequence). V was clipped by 6 bases and J by 0 bases, with 11 bases between them. CDR3 sequence reads: CASSDTRVNTEAFF. CDR3 sequence (DNA): TGTGCCAGCAGCGATACTAGAGTGAACACTGAAGCTTTCTTT.

The CDR3 region has the DNA TGTGCCAGTTCTATCAAACTACAGGGCAGAACCCCGATGAACACTGAAGCTTTCTTT. Its translation is CASSIKLQGRTPMNTEAFF. The rearrangement uses TRBV19 and TRBJ1-1; D is possibly TRBD1 (6 bases). The CDR3 runs 19 residues. CDR1 LNHDA and CDR2 SQIVND come from the germline V gene (reference sequence). Trimming stripped 8 bases from V and 0 bases from J, with 28 bases between. Based on the CDR3 plus reference TRBV19 and TRBJ1-1, the full variable domain is DGGITQSPKYLFRKEGQNVTLSCEQNLNHDAMYWYRQDPGQGLRLIYYSQIVNDFQKGDIAEGYSVSREKKESFPLTVTSAQKNPTAFYLCASSIKLQGRTPMNTEAFFGQGTRLTVV.

This clone was observed a single time. The chain joins TRBV4-1 to TRBJ2-2, with 13 bases that match TRBD2. After removal of 3 bases from V and 5 bases from J, the junction contained 9 bases not matched to a gene. Germline CDR1 reads MGHRA; CDR2 reads YSYEKL. The CDR3 is 18 residues long. CDR3 in DNA: TGCGCCAGCAGCCACAGACTAGCGGGGGGCCCTTATACCGGGGAGCTGTTTTTT. It encodes CASSHRLAGGPYTGELFF.

CDR3 region: CASRGPGTGELFF. In nucleotides, the CDR3 is TGTGCCAGCAGGGGGCCAGGCACCGGGGAGCTGTTTTTT. The V and J genes are TRBV9 and TRBJ2-2; tentative D call: TRBD1 (5 bases). V shed 5 bases and J shed 4 bases, with 9 bases lying between them. Germline V lookup: CDR1 SGDLS, CDR2 YYNGEE. CDR3 length: 13 residues.